This T cell receptor (beta chain) was documented in a study of T cells after yellow fever vaccination. Overall study findings and caveats: Although most clonotypes did not, a small share appeared in both CD4 and CD8 compartments.

The germline V gene has CDR1 SGHDT and CDR2 YYEEEE. Deletions cut 6 bases from V and 5 bases from J, with 11 bases between. The CDR3 is made up of 12 amino acids. Comments on this clonotype: Antigen unknown.

Universal primer sites and UMIs were introduced during 5'RACE template-switching synthesis of TCR cDNA. TCRdb re-called the 5' RACE reads with MiXCR, one entry per CDR3 protein. Counted here are 600,000 to 750,000 distinct CDR3 sequences, roughly 12% occurring once; the ten biggest clones make up more than 12%. The material sequenced was PBMCs, taken on the day of the yellow fever booster vaccination. The sequence was collected from a young man who received the YFV17D yellow fever vaccine. The V gene is TRBV5-6, the J gene TRBJ1-2, with D possibly being TRBD1 (5 bases). CDR3 nucleotides: TGTGCCAGCAACTTCTGGGGGTATGGCTACACCTTC. It yields the protein CASNFWGYGYTF.